These 4 T cell receptor beta chains originate from one sample sequenced in a study of regulatory T cells in long-lasting Graves disease. The time point is: newly diagnosed GD, antithyroid drugs for less than 3 months. Researchers made the TCR library from RNA that was extracted from PBMCs. Relying on iRepertoire HTBI primers and Arm-PCR of CDR3 regions, the team built TCR beta libraries. Each CDR3 protein is one row after TCRdb ran MiXCR on the multiplex PCR reads. The sample contains roughly 400,000 distinct CDR3 sequences, about a sixth of which appear only once. Another study also made use of these data, one on T cells in Graves' hyperthyroidism and ophthalmopathy.

This sample comprised peripheral blood mononuclear cells (PBMCs), obtained at new diagnosis, from a patient treated with antithyroid drugs. The receptors were sampled from a woman aged 18-29 years with Graves disease.

For this clonotype: The germline gene is not matched at one end of the junction; a read error may be the cause. The chain joins TRBV11-3 to TRBJ2-3, with TRBD2 matching over 12 bases. Germline V lookup: CDR1 SGHNT, CDR2 YENEEA. The CDR3 sequence is 15 residues long. The CDR3: CASRTSGSHVDTQFF. CDR3 DNA sequence: TGTGCCAGCAGGACTAGCGGGAGTCACGTTGATACGCAGTTTTTT.

Ten or more counts support this clonotype. This sequence joins TRBV7-2 and TRBJ2-4; D is possibly TRBD1 (6 bases). In germline, CDR1 is SGHTA, CDR2 FQGNSA. The CDR3 sequence is 14 residues long. Trimming removed 0 bases at V and 3 bases at J, with 6 bases between. CDR3 in DNA: TGTGCCAGCAGCTTAGCAGGGGGCAAAAACATTCAGTACTTC. Its translation: CASSLAGGKNIQYF.

This chain links TRBV5-1 with TRBJ2-3; D remains ambiguous. The germline V gene encodes CDR1 SGHRS and CDR2 YFSETQ. V lost 2 bases and J lost 6, with 10 bases in between. The CDR3 totals 13 residues. This CDR3 reads CASSFGERDTQYF. Written as DNA, the CDR3 is TGCGCCAGCAGCTTTGGAGAGAGGGATACGCAGTATTTT.

Ten or more counts support this clonotype. V gene TRBV20-1 combines with J gene TRBJ2-7; 7 bases map to TRBD1. V was pared by 5 bases and J by 3 bases, with 4 bases of the junction left unmatched. The CDR3 consists of 12 residues. Germline V gene lookup returns CDR1 DFQATT and CDR2 SNEGSKA (reference sequence). The CDR3: CSAYRDSYEQYF. In DNA, the CDR3 is TGCAGTGCTTACCGGGACAGCTACGAGCAGTACTTC.